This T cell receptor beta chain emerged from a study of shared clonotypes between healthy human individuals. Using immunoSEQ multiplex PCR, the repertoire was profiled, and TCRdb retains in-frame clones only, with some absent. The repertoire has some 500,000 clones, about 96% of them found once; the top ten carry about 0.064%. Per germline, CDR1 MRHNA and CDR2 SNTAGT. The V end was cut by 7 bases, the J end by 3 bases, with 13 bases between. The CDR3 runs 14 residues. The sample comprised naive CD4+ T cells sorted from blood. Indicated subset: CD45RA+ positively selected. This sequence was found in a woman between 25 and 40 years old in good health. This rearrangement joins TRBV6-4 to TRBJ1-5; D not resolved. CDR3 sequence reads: CASIRIRYNQPQHF. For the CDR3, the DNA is TGTGCCAGCATCCGGATAAGATACAATCAGCCCCAGCATTTT.